Below, 32 T cell receptor beta chains from the same sample are listed, as sequenced in a study of T-cell memory formation after mild COVID-19. TCRdb reanalysed the 5' RACE reads using MiXCR and keeps one entry per CDR3 protein. The sample includes approximately 570,000 distinct CDR3 sequences, approximately 18% of them seen just once. The sequenced sample was PBMCs or a T cell subset sorted from them (not recorded which). Receptor source: an adult woman who had mild COVID-19 (a few samples of this study predate the infection). Cell type and time point are not known.

The gene calls are TRBV5-5 and TRBJ2-5, with D hard to call. This CDR3 region has 16 residues. Trimming shortened V by 1 base and J by 1 base, and 14 bases separated the two germline ends. Germline V gene data show CDR1 as SGHKS and CDR2 as YYEKEE (reference sequence). The CDR3: CASSLTRSALQETQYF. The CDR3, as DNA: TGTGCCAGCAGCTTGACTCGGTCGGCTCTCCAAGAGACCCAGTACTTC. The whole variable domain, remainder taken from reference TRBV5-5 and TRBJ2-5, is DAGVTQSPTHLIKTRGQQVTLRCSPISGHKSVSWYQQVLGQGPQFIFQYYEKEERGRGNFPDRFSARQFPNYSSELNVNALLLGDSALYLCASSLTRSALQETQYFGPGTRLLVL.

The chain combines TRBV10-3 with TRBJ1-2, with D perhaps matching TRBD1 (5 bases). The germline gives CDR1 ENHRY, CDR2 SYGVKD. With 2 bases removed from V and 3 bases from J, the gap between germline ends came to 10 bases. The CDR3 sequence is 14 residues long. The CDR3 DNA follows: TGTGCCATCAGTGAGATTGAAGGGGACTATGGCTACACCTTC. This sequence encodes CAISEIEGDYGYTF.

The chain is built from TRBV5-1 and TRBJ2-7; tentatively, D is TRBD2 (7 bases). The CDR3 spans 15 residues. Trimming took 4 bases from V and 2 from J, leaving 16 bases between them. Looked up from germline, CDR1 is SGHRS and CDR2 is YFSETQ. DNA for the CDR3: TGCGCCAGCAGCCTTCCCGAGGGGGGGACCTACGAGCAGTACTTC. Encoded protein: CASSLPEGGTYEQYF.

J is TRBJ2-3 and V is TRBV15, with D hard to call. The V end lost 4 bases, the J end lost 4 bases, and 9 bases lay between the germline ends. The CDR3 sequence is 13 residues long. Germline values: CDR1 LNHNV, CDR2 YYDKDF (reference sequence). CDR3 residues: CATSTSLADTQYF. In DNA form, the CDR3 reads TGTGCCACCAGCACTTCCTTAGCAGATACGCAGTATTTT.

The chain is built from TRBV12-3 or TRBV12-4 and TRBJ2-3; TRBD2 matches at 9 bases. V was clipped by 4 bases and J by 8 bases; unmatched bases: 7. The CDR3 runs 14 residues. CDR3 bases: TGTGCCAGCAGTTCGCGGGGGGGCCTGGTTACGCAGTATTTT. Translating gives CASSSRGGLVTQYF.

This clonotype was seen only a few times. The rearrangement uses TRBV25-1 and TRBJ2-7; perhaps TRBD1 as D (5 bases). CDR1 MGHDK and CDR2 SYGVNS come from the germline V gene. With 1 base removed from V and 3 bases from J, the gap between germline ends came to 13 bases. The CDR3 contains 15 residues. CDR3 nucleotide sequence: TGTGCCAGCAGTGAATCTGACAGCTTCATCTACGAGCAGTACTTC. The encoded protein is CASSESDSFIYEQYF.

The chain has TRBV5-1 and TRBJ2-1; D is perhaps TRBD1 or TRBD2 (5 bases each). Trimming removed 2 bases from V and 4 bases from J, with 13 bases in between. This CDR3 has 15 amino acids. CDR1 is SGHRS, CDR2 YFSETQ, per germline. CDR3 region: CASSFWGSGYNEQFF. In DNA, the CDR3 is TGCGCCAGCAGCTTCTGGGGGAGTGGTTACAATGAGCAGTTCTTC.

This clonotype was picked up many times. The chain employs TRBV4-2 and TRBJ2-3, with TRBD2 matching 12 bases. Germline V gene lookup returns CDR1 LGHNA and CDR2 YNFKEQ. The CDR3 has 16 residues. J was trimmed by 6 bases and V by 1 base; bases with no gene match: 5. The CDR3 coding sequence is TGTGCCAGCAGCCAAGCTAGCGGGGGGGCCCTCGATACGCAGTATTTT. This encodes CASSQASGGALDTQYF.

This clonotype was recorded a few times. This chain links TRBV6-1 with TRBJ2-5; D is undetermined. Germline lookup yields CDR1 MNHNS and CDR2 SASEGT. The germline V and J ends were trimmed by 7 bases and 0 bases, with 12 bases remaining between them. The CDR3 length is 14 residues. Here the CDR3 DNA reads TGTGCCAGCATTCAGGCTTCGTACCAAGAGACCCAGTACTTC. It encodes CASIQASYQETQYF.

The chain links TRBV12-3 or TRBV12-4 to TRBJ2-3, with a weak D call TRBD1 (6 bases). Trimming took off 7 bases at V and 2 bases at J, with 16 bases between the two ends. This CDR3 comprises 15 residues. CDR3 nucleotides: TGTGCCAGCACTGCAGGGGCAGGAAACACAGATACGCAGTATTTT. Translation gives CASTAGAGNTDTQYF.

The J gene is TRBJ1-1, the V gene TRBV9, with TRBD1 as a possible D gene (5 bases). The CDR3 sequence is 14 residues long. Germline CDR1 and CDR2: SGDLS and YYNGEE. The V end lost 3 bases, the J end lost 1 base, and 10 bases lay between the germline ends. The CDR3 DNA follows: TGTGCCAGCAGCGCCTCAGGACAGAACACTGAAGCTTTCTTT. Translation: CASSASGQNTEAFF.

The CDR3 DNA reads TGTGCCAGCAGCCAAGTGCAGGGGACCAACTATGGCTACACCTTC. This encodes CASSQVQGTNYGYTF. The chain is built from TRBV14 and TRBJ1-2; TRBD1 might be the D (6 bases). Germline CDR1 is SGHDN and CDR2 is FVKESK. V lost 1 base and J 2 bases, leaving 11 bases between the germline ends. The CDR3 runs 15 residues.

This clonotype was seen a handful of times. V and J are TRBV7-2 and TRBJ2-1, with unresolved D. Germline lookup yields CDR1 SGHTA and CDR2 FQGNSA. V was cut by 5 bases and J by 0 bases, with 14 bases left in between. The CDR3 is made up of 16 amino acids. CDR3 region: CASSLAVASSYNEQFF. Here the CDR3 DNA reads TGTGCCAGCAGCCTGGCGGTGGCAAGCTCCTACAATGAGCAGTTCTTC.

This clonotype was counted between two and nine times. The chain recombines TRBV10-3 with TRBJ2-3; no clear D. The CDR3 has 14 residues. Germline V gene lookup returns CDR1 ENHRY and CDR2 SYGVKD. Trimming stripped 10 bases from V and 5 bases from J, with 19 bases between. The CDR3 sequence: CATMAGQGRDTQYF. As DNA, the CDR3 is TGTGCCACCATGGCAGGTCAAGGCAGAGATACGCAGTATTTT.

This chain connects TRBV19 to TRBJ2-6; D may be TRBD1 or TRBD2 (6 bases each). V shed 7 bases and J shed 4 bases, with 14 bases lying between them. The germline CDR1 and CDR2 sequences are LNHDA and SQIVND (reference sequence). The CDR3 is made up of 15 amino acids. The DNA for the CDR3 is TGTGCCAGTACTCGGGGGCAGACCGGGGCCAACGTCCTGACTTTC. Encoded protein: CASTRGQTGANVLTF.

The V gene is TRBV30, the J gene TRBJ1-3, with D tentatively TRBD1 (5 bases). V lost 3 bases, J lost 2 bases, and 14 bases lay in between. The CDR3 spans 15 residues. Germline CDR1 and CDR2: GTSNPN and SVGIG (reference sequence). This CDR3 is CAWSPKGLAGNTIYF. The CDR3, as DNA: TGTGCCTGGAGCCCGAAGGGGTTGGCTGGAAACACCATATATTTT.

The chain employs TRBV24-1 and TRBJ1-2, with 8 bases matching TRBD1. The CDR3 sequence is 15 residues long. J gave up 4 bases and V 4 bases, and 7 bases lay outside the gene matches. CDR1 KGHDR and CDR2 SFDVKD come from the germline V gene. CDR3 residues: CATSDSDRGGYGYTF. The CDR3 DNA is TGTGCCACCAGTGACTCCGACAGGGGCGGCTATGGCTACACCTTC.

This clonotype has a handful of counts. Compared with germline, one end of the junction differs, possibly owing to a read error. The rearrangement joins TRBV7-7 to TRBJ2-2; no clear D. The CDR3 has 14 residues. The germline CDR1 and CDR2 sequences are SSHAT and FNYEAQ (reference sequence). The CDR3 is CASSSGQPAGELFF. CDR3 nucleotide sequence: TGTGCTAGCAGCTCTGGGCAGCCTGCCGGGGAGCTGTTTTTT.

V and J are TRBV5-1 and TRBJ2-5, with 11 bases matching TRBD2. V was clipped by 5 bases and J by 5 bases; unmatched bases: 8. Germline V gene sequence: CDR1 SGHRS, CDR2 YFSETQ. This CDR3 region has 15 residues. CDR3 coding DNA: TGCGCCAGCAGACCTAGCGGGGGGCCGGGGGAGACCCAGTACTTC. The encoded protein is CASRPSGGPGETQYF. The variable domain in full, with the rest retrieved from reference TRBV5-1 and TRBJ2-5, is KAGVTQTPRYLIKTRGQQVTLSCSPISGHRSVSWYQQTPGQGLQFLFEYFSETQRNKGNFPGRFSGRQFSNSRSEMNVSTLELGDSALYLCASRPSGGPGETQYFGPGTRLLVL.

This clonotype was counted at least ten times. This rearrangement joins TRBV5-1 to TRBJ2-1; D unresolved. Germline V gives CDR1 SGHRS, CDR2 YFSETQ. Between the trimmed V and J ends, which lost 6 bases and 9 bases, there was a span of 16 bases. This CDR3 is 13 amino acids long. The CDR3: CASNALDSREQFF. In nucleotides, the CDR3 is TGCGCCAGCAATGCTCTAGACTCGCGTGAGCAGTTCTTC.

There are many counts of this clonotype. The rearrangement joins TRBV5-5 to TRBJ2-2; weak D call: TRBD1 (5 bases). CDR1 and CDR2 (germline): SGHKS, YYEKEE (reference sequence). The CDR3 is made up of 15 amino acids. V lost 4 bases and J lost 0, with 10 bases in between. Written as DNA, the CDR3 is TGTGCCAGCAGCCAACAGGAGACGAACACCGGGGAGCTGTTTTTT. Residues: CASSQQETNTGELFF.

This chain connects TRBV6-5 to TRBJ2-1; the D gene could be TRBD1 or TRBD2 (5 bases each). The CDR3 runs to 15 residues. V gave up 10 bases and J gave up 0 bases, with 16 bases separating them. The V gene's germline CDR1 is MNHEY and CDR2 SVGAGI. The CDR3 nucleotides read TGTGCCACCTCGACAGAAGGGAGCTCCTACAATGAGCAGTTCTTC. This translates into CATSTEGSSYNEQFF.

The chain carries TRBV6-2 or TRBV6-3 and TRBJ2-1; 9 bases map to TRBD1. The CDR3 runs to 15 residues. J gave up 4 bases and V 6 bases, and 7 bases lay outside the gene matches. Looked up from germline, CDR1 is MNHEY and CDR2 is SVGEGT. CDR3 region: CASRRTGANYNEQFF. The CDR3 nucleotides are TGTGCCAGCAGACGGACAGGGGCTAATTACAATGAGCAGTTCTTC.

This clonotype has a single count. V is TRBV2 and J is TRBJ1-2; 9 bases are shared with TRBD1. CDR3 length: 14 amino acids. With V trimmed by 7 bases and J by 1 base, 4 bases remained unmatched. Germline CDR1 reads SNHLY; CDR2 reads FYNNEI. The CDR3: CASILTGGNYGYTF. The CDR3 nucleotides read TGTGCCAGCATTTTGACAGGGGGTAACTATGGCTACACCTTC.

The chain links TRBV9 to TRBJ2-1; no clear D. This CDR3 is built from 16 residues. Trimming cost V 4 bases and J 0 bases, with 14 bases left between them. The V gene's germline CDR1 is SGDLS and CDR2 YYNGEE. CDR3 sequence: CASSPAAPSSYNEQFF. In nucleotides, the CDR3 is TGTGCCAGCAGCCCGGCTGCCCCGAGCTCCTACAATGAGCAGTTCTTC.

The J gene is TRBJ1-4, the V gene TRBV5-1; D unclear. Germline loops: CDR1 SGHRS, CDR2 YFSETQ. The CDR3 consists of 13 residues. V was shortened by 1 base and J by 6 bases, with 7 bases between the two germline ends. The CDR3 loop reads CASSLSGDEKLFF. The CDR3 coding sequence is TGCGCCAGCAGCTTGTCCGGTGATGAAAAACTGTTTTTT.

This clonotype was seen a handful of times. The chain recombines TRBV2 with TRBJ1-4, with 7 nucleotides matching TRBD1. The CDR3 runs to 16 residues. Germline V gives CDR1 SNHLY, CDR2 FYNNEI. Trimming removed 2 bases from V and 5 bases from J; junction bases left unmatched: 8. The CDR3 DNA sequence: TGTGCCAGCAGTGAAAGTCGCGGGACAGCAAATGAAAAACTGTTTTTT. Translated: CASSESRGTANEKLFF.

The table lists this clonotype with a few counts. This chain links TRBV7-7 with TRBJ2-2; D gene uncertain. There are 13 residues in the CDR3. V lost 4 bases to trimming and J lost 4 bases, with 7 bases between them. Germline CDR1 and CDR2: SSHAT and FNYEAQ (reference sequence). The CDR3 bases are TGTGCCAGCAGCTCCCCCCTCACCGGGGAGCTGTTTTTT. Protein product: CASSSPLTGELFF.

The chain links TRBV2 to TRBJ2-7; D unresolved. Between the trimmed V and J ends, which lost 8 bases and 3 bases, there was a span of 11 bases. CDR3 length: 12 residues. Germline CDR1 reads SNHLY; CDR2 reads FYNNEI. The CDR3 region has the DNA TGTGCCAGCGCTGTGAAGGACTACGAGCAGTACTTC. It is translated as CASAVKDYEQYF.

In its sample, this clonotype was seen once. V gene TRBV12-3 or TRBV12-4 combines with J gene TRBJ1-4; D possibly corresponds to TRBD1 (5 bases). Trimming removed 6 bases from V and 3 bases from J, with 11 bases in between. The CDR3 is 14 amino acids. The CDR3 spells CASSKTGPNEKLFF. The DNA for the CDR3 is TGTGCCAGCAGCAAAACAGGTCCTAATGAAAAACTGTTTTTT.

The chain couples TRBV27 to TRBJ2-2; 12 positions agree with TRBD1. The CDR3 is 18 residues long. Germline V gene data show CDR1 as MNHEY and CDR2 as SMNVEV (reference sequence). Trimming took 5 bases from V and 5 from J; bases not matched to a gene: 12. The CDR3 bases are TGTGCCAGCAGTGTAAGAGGGACAGGGGGCGAAAGTACCGGGGAGCTGTTTTTT. This codes for CASSVRGTGGESTGELFF.

The table lists this clonotype with a few counts. The chain combines TRBV5-1 with TRBJ2-3, with 8 nucleotides matching TRBD2. Germline trimming cut 4 bases from V and 0 bases from J; bases unmatched to any gene: 10. The CDR3 is 17 residues long. Germline values: CDR1 SGHRS, CDR2 YFSETQ. Written as DNA, the CDR3 is TGCGCCAGCAGCCATCCTCGACTAGCGCCTAGCACAGATACGCAGTATTTT. Translation gives CASSHPRLAPSTDTQYF.